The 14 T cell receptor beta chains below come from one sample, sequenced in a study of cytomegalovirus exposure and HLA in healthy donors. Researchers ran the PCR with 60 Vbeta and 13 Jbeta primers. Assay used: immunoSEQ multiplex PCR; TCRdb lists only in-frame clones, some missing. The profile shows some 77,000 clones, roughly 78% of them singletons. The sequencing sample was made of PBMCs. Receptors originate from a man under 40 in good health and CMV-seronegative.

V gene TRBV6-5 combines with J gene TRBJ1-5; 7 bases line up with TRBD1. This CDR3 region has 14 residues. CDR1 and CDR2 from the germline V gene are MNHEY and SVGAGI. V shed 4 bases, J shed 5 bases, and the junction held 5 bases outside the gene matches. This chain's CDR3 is CASSLQGTHQPQHF. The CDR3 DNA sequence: TGTGCCAGCAGTTTACAGGGGACTCATCAGCCCCAGCATTTT.

CDR3 nucleotide sequence: TGTGCCAGCAGAAAAGACAGGGGCAATTCACCCCTCCACTTT. Protein sequence: CASRKDRGNSPLHF. The chain combines TRBV27 with TRBJ1-6; 8 bases align to TRBD1. The germline CDR1 and CDR2 sequences are MNHEY and SMNVEV (reference sequence). The CDR3 totals 14 residues. The trim removed 6 bases at V and 7 bases at J, leaving 5 bases unmatched.

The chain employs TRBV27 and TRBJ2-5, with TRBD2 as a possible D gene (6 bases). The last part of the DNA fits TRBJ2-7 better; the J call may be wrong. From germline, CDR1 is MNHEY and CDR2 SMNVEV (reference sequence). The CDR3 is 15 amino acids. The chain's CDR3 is CASSLSGLPSAEQYF. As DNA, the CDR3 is TGTGCCAGCAGTTTATCAGGACTACCTTCGGCCGAGCAGTACTTC.

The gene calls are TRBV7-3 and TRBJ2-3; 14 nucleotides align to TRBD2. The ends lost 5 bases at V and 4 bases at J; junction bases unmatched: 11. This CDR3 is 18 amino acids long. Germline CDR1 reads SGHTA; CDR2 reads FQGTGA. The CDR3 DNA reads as TGTGCCAGCAGCCGCGGGACGACTAGCGGGGGGGCATCAGATACGCAGTATTTT. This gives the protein CASSRGTTSGGASDTQYF.

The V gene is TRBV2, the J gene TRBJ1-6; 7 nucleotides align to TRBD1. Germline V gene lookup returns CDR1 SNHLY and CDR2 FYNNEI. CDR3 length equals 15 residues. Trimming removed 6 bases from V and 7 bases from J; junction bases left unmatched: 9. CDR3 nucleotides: TGTGCCAGCAGATCGACCGGGACAGTAAATTCACCCCTCCACTTT. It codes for CASRSTGTVNSPLHF.

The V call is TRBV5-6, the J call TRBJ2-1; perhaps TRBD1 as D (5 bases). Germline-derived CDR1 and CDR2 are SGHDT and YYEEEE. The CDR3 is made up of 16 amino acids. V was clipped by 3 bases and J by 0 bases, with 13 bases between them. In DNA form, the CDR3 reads TGTGCCAGCAGCTCCAGGGTCAGGAGCTCCTACAATGAGCAGTTCTTC. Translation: CASSSRVRSSYNEQFF.

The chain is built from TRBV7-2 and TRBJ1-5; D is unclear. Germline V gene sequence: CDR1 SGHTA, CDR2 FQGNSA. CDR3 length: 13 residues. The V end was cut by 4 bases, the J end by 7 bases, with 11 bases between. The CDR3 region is CASSSQVEQPQHF. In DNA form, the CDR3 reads TGTGCCAGCAGCTCGCAGGTGGAACAGCCCCAGCATTTT.

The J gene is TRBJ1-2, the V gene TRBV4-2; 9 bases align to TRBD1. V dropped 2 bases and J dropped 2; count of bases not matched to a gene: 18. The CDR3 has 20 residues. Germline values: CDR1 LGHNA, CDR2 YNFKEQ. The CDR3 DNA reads TGTGCCAGCAGCCAATACCCAGACCCGGGACAGGGATGGAACAACTATGGCTACACCTTC. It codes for CASSQYPDPGQGWNNYGYTF.

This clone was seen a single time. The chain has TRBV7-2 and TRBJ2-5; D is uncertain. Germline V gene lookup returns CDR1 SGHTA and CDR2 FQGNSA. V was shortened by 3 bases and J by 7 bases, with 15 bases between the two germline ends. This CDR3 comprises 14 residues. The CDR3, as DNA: TGTGCCAGCAGCTTGGAGATGGGTTACGGGACCCAGTACTTC. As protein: CASSLEMGYGTQYF.

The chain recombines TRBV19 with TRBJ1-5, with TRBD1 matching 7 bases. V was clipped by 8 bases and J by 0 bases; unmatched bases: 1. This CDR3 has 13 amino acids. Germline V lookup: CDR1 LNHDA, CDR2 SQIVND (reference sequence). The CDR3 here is CASGTVSNQPQHF. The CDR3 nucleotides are TGTGCCAGTGGGACAGTTAGCAATCAGCCCCAGCATTTT.

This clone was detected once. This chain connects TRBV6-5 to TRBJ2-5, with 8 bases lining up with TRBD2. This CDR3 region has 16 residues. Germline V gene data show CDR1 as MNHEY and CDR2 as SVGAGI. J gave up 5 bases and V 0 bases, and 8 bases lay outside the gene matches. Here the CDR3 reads CASSYSKRGTEETQYF. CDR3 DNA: TGTGCCAGCAGTTACTCGAAGCGGGGGACGGAGGAGACCCAGTACTTC.

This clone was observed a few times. The CDR3 loop is CASSSNPGTVAHEQFF. The CDR3 nucleotides are TGTGCCAGCAGCTCTAACCCCGGGACAGTTGCCCATGAGCAGTTCTTC. The J gene is TRBJ2-1, the V gene TRBV5-8; TRBD1 aligns across 7 bases. Germline trimming cut 3 bases from V and 8 bases from J; bases unmatched to any gene: 14. Germline assignment: CDR1 SGHTS and CDR2 YDEGEE. The CDR3 contains 16 residues.

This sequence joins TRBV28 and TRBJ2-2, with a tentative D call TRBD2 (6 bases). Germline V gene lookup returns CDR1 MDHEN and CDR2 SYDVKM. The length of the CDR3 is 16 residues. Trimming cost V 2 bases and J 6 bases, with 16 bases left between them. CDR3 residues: CASSLAGGGSAGELFF. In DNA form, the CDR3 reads TGTGCCAGCAGTTTAGCGGGTGGGGGGTCGGCCGGGGAGCTGTTTTTT.

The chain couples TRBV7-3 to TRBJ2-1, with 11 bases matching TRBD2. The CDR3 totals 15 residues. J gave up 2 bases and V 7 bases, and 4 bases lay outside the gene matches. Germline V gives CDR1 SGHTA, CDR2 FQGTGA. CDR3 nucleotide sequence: TGTGCCAGCACCGTAGCGGGGGGGCCCTACAATGAGCAGTTCTTC. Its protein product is CASTVAGGPYNEQFF.